This TCR beta chain appears in the sequencing data of a study of OX40 agonist ivuxolimab in advanced cancers. Across the whole study: Patients enrolled in dose escalation were diagnosed with hepatocellular carcinoma, melanoma, renal cell or head and neck cancer. Two patients with cutaneous melanoma and one with hepatocellular carcinoma, three in total, showed partial responses. Whole-study results and caveats: Clones of CD4+ and CD8+ blood T cells grew by week 6 at doses of 0.1 to 3.0 mg/kg.

On this clone: Its antigen is currently unknown.

Clones were read by immunoSEQ multiplex PCR, and TCRdb kept only the in-frame ones, dropping some. The data show 66,000 or so clones, 87% seen once. V lost 4 bases, J lost 16 bases, and 11 bases lay in between. CDR1 is MNHEY, CDR2 SMNVEV, per germline (reference sequence). CDR3 size: 11 residues. This clonotype originated in an adult with an advanced solid tumor such as melanoma, head and neck, liver or kidney cancer. The source was CD4+ or CD8+ T cells sorted from blood, collected in a trial of the OX40 agonist ivuxolimab. The J gene is TRBJ1-6, the V gene TRBV27; maybe TRBD1 (5 bases). CDR3 in amino acids: CASSSDMVLHF. CDR3 nucleotide sequence: TGTGCCAGCAGTTCGGACATGGTGCTCCACTTT.